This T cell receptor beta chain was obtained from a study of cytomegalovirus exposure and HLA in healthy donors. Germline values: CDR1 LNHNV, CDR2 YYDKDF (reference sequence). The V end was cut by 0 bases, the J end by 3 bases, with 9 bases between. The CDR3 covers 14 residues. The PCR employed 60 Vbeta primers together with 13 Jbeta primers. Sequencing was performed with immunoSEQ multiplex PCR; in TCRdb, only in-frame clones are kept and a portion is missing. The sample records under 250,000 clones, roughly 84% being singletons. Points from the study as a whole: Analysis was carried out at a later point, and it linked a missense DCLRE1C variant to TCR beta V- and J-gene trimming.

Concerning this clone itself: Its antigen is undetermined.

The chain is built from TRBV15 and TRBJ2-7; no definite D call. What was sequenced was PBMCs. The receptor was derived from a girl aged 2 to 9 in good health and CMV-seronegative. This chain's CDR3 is CATSRETRLYEQYF. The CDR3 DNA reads TGTGCCACCAGCAGAGAGACGAGACTCTACGAGCAGTACTTC.